Listed below are T cell receptor beta chains from one sample, sequenced in a study of blood T cells in healthy people across ages. TCRdb used MiXCR to reprocess the 5' RACE reads, holding one entry per CDR3 protein. This sample has 650,000 to 1,000,000 distinct CDR3 sequences; about 46% occur once, and the top ten carry roughly 18%. Sample: blood. These receptors all stem from a man at least 80 years old in good health. Both conserved end residues are part of each CDR3. The D gene is left open where the match is weak. Clone size is given for some rows only: seen once, a few or many times, or a class if the clone is expanded.

J gene,clone size,V gene,D gene,CDR3 DNA,CDR3 protein
TRBJ1-1,.,TRBV5-1,.,TGCGCCAGCAGCTTAGCAGGGGAGCCTGGTGAAGCTTTCTTT,CASSLAGEPGEAFF
TRBJ2-3,few,TRBV20-1,TRBD2,TGCAGTGCTAGCTCGGGGGGAGACACAGATACGCAGTATTTT,CSASSGGDTDTQYF
TRBJ2-4,.,TRBV4-1,.,TGCGCCAGCAGCTCAGGGGCAAACATTCAGTACTTC,CASSSGANIQYF
TRBJ2-1,few,TRBV4-2,TRBD2,TGTGCCAGCAGCCAAGGGACTAGCGGTACCTACAATGAGCAGTTCTTC,CASSQGTSGTYNEQFF
TRBJ1-5,few,TRBV6-2/TRBV6-3,TRBD1,TGTGCCAGCAGGGGGACAGGGGGGAATCAGCCCCAGCATTTT,CASRGTGGNQPQHF
TRBJ2-7,few,TRBV27,.,TGTGCCAGCAGTTTATATTCGAAGTTGACGAACGAGCAGTACTTC,CASSLYSKLTNEQYF
TRBJ2-5,.,TRBV2,TRBD2,TGTGCCAGCCTTGGACTAGCGGGATATGAGCAGTACTTC,CASLGLAGYEQYF
TRBJ2-7,few,TRBV4-3,.,TGCGCCAGCAGCCGAGACCGGGACGGGACCTACGAGCAGTACTTC,CASSRDRDGTYEQYF
TRBJ2-3,.,TRBV20-1,.,TGCAGTGCCGCAAAATCGATAGATACGCAGTATTTT,CSAAKSIDTQYF
TRBJ2-7,few,TRBV14,.,TGTGCCAGCAGCTTACCGACAGGAGCCTCCTACGAGCAGTACTTC,CASSLPTGASYEQYF
TRBJ2-7,.,TRBV20-1,.,TGCAGTGCTAGCCCCGGCTGGTACGAGCAGTACTTC,CSASPGWYEQYF
TRBJ2-7,.,TRBV29-1,TRBD1,TGCAGCGTTTTAGACAGGGGGCTCGGGGAGCAGTACTTC,CSVLDRGLGEQYF
TRBJ2-1,few,TRBV9,TRBD1,TGTGCCAGCAGCGCTTCCGGGACAGACTACAATGAGCAGTTCTTC,CASSASGTDYNEQFF
TRBJ2-1,.,TRBV20-1,TRBD2,TGCAGTGCAACCTTAGCGGGGGGGCCATTAGAGCAGTTCTTC,CSATLAGGPLEQFF
TRBJ2-7,few,TRBV5-1,TRBD1,TGCGCCAGCAGCCGCGGACAGGGGGAACTTCTCTCCTACGAGCAGTACTTC,CASSRGQGELLSYEQYF
TRBJ2-4,few,TRBV20-1,TRBD1,TGCAGTGCCCCGGGACAGGGGGCTCGAGAGCAGTACTTC,CSAPGQGAREQYF
TRBJ2-6,.,TRBV4-1,.,TGCGCCAGCAGCCAAGAAGGGTTAGGTGGGGCCAACGTCCTGACTTTC,CASSQEGLGGANVLTF
TRBJ2-5,.,TRBV28,.,TGTGCCAGCAGTTTTCTCGAACAAGAGACCCAGTACTTC,CASSFLEQETQYF
TRBJ1-2,.,TRBV7-2,.,TGTGCCAGCAGCCCCAGCTTCGGGGGTTTTGGACCGAACTATGGCTACACCTTC,CASSPSFGGFGPNYGYTF
TRBJ2-7,few,TRBV4-1,TRBD2,TGCGCCAGCAGCCAAGGGGGGCTAGCGGGAGGGCCCTACGAGCAGTACTTC,CASSQGGLAGGPYEQYF
TRBJ2-1,few,TRBV7-9,.,TGTGCCAGCAGCGACCAAGGCTATGAGCAGTTCTTC,CASSDQGYEQFF
TRBJ2-2,.,TRBV5-1,.,TGCGCCAGCAGCTTGCTGACAGGGAACACCGGGGAGCTGTTTTTT,CASSLLTGNTGELFF
TRBJ2-3,.,TRBV12-3/TRBV12-4,.,TGTGCCAGCAGTTTAGATGGGGGAGCCTCAGATACGCAGTATTTT,CASSLDGGASDTQYF
TRBJ2-7,.,TRBV15,.,TGTGCCACCAGCATTCGGGCAGGGACCTACGAGCAGTACTTC,CATSIRAGTYEQYF
TRBJ2-5,.,TRBV28,TRBD1,TGTGCCAGCATCCGGACAGGGGCCGACGGGGGCCAAGAGACCCAGTACTTC,CASIRTGADGGQETQYF
TRBJ2-7,.,TRBV7-9,TRBD1,TGTGCCAGCAGCCCAGAAGGGATTGGGGACAGGGCCTACGAGCAGTACTTC,CASSPEGIGDRAYEQYF
TRBJ2-1,few,TRBV20-1,.,TGCAGTGCTAGTCTTTTTGGGAGAAACAATGAGCAGTTCTTC,CSASLFGRNNEQFF
TRBJ2-1,.,TRBV6-5,.,TGTGCCAGCAGCCCCGACTGGGAGGAGCAGTTCTTC,CASSPDWEEQFF
TRBJ1-5,few,TRBV12-3/TRBV12-4,TRBD1,TGTGCCAGCAGTTTGGCGGACAGGGGGCCCGATCAGCCCCAGCATTTT,CASSLADRGPDQPQHF
TRBJ2-3,few,TRBV29-1,.,TGCAGCGTTGAAGATGGAGTGGATACGCAGTATTTT,CSVEDGVDTQYF
TRBJ2-4,.,TRBV11-3,TRBD2,TGTGCCAGCAGCTTAGGGACTAGCGGGGCCAAAAACATTCAGTACTTC,CASSLGTSGAKNIQYF
TRBJ2-7,few,TRBV7-8,TRBD1,TGTGCCAGCAGCTTAAAAGCCGGGACAGGGTTCGGATACGAGCAGTACTTC,CASSLKAGTGFGYEQYF
TRBJ1-2,.,TRBV12-3/TRBV12-4,.,TGTGCCACCCGTTCGGACATCGGATATGGCTACACCTTC,CATRSDIGYGYTF
TRBJ2-1,.,TRBV5-1,.,TGCGCCAGCAGCTCGGGAAGGGGTGGCAATGAGCAGTTCTTC,CASSSGRGGNEQFF
TRBJ2-6,many,TRBV15,.,TGTGCCACCAGCAGGAATCTAGCTTCTGGGGCCAACGTCCTGACTTTC,CATSRNLASGANVLTF
TRBJ2-7,few,TRBV25-1,.,TGTGCCAGCAGTGAAACAGGGCTCTACTACGAGCAGTACTTC,CASSETGLYYEQYF
TRBJ2-7,.,TRBV7-9,TRBD1,TGTGCCAGCAGCTTAACAGGGGGCGTCTACGAGCAGTACTTC,CASSLTGGVYEQYF
TRBJ1-2,.,TRBV28,.,TGTGCCAGCAGTGCGACACCACTCTTGGGCTACACCTTC,CASSATPLLGYTF
TRBJ1-4,few,TRBV12-3/TRBV12-4,TRBD1,TGTGCCAGCAGTTTACAGGGGGTTAATGAAAAACTGTTTTTT,CASSLQGVNEKLFF
TRBJ2-7,many,TRBV9,.,TGTGCCAGCAGCGTAGCCCCAGGCCTCGCCTACGAGCAGTACTTC,CASSVAPGLAYEQYF
TRBJ2-7,many,TRBV27,TRBD2,TGTGCCAGCAGTTTCGGGACTAGCGGTTCCTACGAGCAGTACTTC,CASSFGTSGSYEQYF
TRBJ2-1,.,TRBV9,.,TGTGCCAGCAGCGTCATGGAAAGAGTCTCCTACAATGAGCCGTTCTTC,CASSVMERVSYNEPFF
TRBJ2-1,.,TRBV6-1,.,TGTGCCACCACAGAGTTCTCCTACAATGAGCAGTTCTTC,CATTEFSYNEQFF
TRBJ1-5,few,TRBV18,.,TGTGCCAGCTCACTCACGGGGGATAGCAATCAGCCCCAGCATTTT,CASSLTGDSNQPQHF
TRBJ2-1,.,TRBV27,.,TGTGCCAGCAGTCTAGACACGTTCTCCTACAATGAGCAGTTCTTC,CASSLDTFSYNEQFF